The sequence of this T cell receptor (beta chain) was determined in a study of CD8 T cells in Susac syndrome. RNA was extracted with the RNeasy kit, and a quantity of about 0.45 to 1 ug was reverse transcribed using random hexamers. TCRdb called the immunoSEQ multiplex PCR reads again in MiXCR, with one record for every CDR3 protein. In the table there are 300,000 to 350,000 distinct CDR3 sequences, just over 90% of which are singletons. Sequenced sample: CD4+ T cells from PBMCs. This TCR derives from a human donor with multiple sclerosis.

This chain's CDR3 is CASIIGTYSPLHF. For the CDR3, the DNA is TGTGCCAGCATTATCGGGACATATTCACCCCTCCACTTT. The chain uses TRBV6-1 and TRBJ1-6; D may be TRBD1 (6 bases). This CDR3 has 13 amino acids. Germline V gives CDR1 MNHNS, CDR2 SASEGT. The V gene lost 7 bases and the J gene lost 8 bases, with 12 bases spanning the gap.